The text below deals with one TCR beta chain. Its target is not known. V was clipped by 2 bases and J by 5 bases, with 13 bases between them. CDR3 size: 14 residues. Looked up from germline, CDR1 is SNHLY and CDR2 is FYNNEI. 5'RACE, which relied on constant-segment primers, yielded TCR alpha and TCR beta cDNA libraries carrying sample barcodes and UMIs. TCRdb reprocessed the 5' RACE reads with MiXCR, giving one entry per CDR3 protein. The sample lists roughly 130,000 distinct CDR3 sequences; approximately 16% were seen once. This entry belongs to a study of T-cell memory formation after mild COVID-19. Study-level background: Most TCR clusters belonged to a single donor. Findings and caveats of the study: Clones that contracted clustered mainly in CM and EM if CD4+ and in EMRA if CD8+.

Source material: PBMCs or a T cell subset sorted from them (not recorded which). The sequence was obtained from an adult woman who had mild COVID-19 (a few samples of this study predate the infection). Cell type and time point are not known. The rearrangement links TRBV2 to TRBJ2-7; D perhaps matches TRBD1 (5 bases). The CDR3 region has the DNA TGTGCCAGCAGTGAAAGGCAGGGTCGGAACGAGCAGTACTTC. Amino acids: CASSERQGRNEQYF.